These 17 T cell receptor beta chains were all obtained from the same sample, sequenced in a study of cytotoxic CD8 clonotypes in ibrutinib-treated CLL. TCRdb's copy holds only in-frame clones and misses some; the assay was immunoSEQ multiplex PCR. The sample holds about 200,000 clones, over 60% seen once. The sample in question was PBMCs, obtained after 24 months of ibrutinib treatment. The receptors were gathered from a human donor with chronic lymphocytic leukemia.

V is TRBV6-5 and J is TRBJ1-4, with 8 bases fitting TRBD1. There are 13 residues in the CDR3. V dropped 8 bases and J dropped 7; count of bases not matched to a gene: 6. CDR1 and CDR2 (germline): MNHEY, SVGAGI. CDR3 DNA sequence: TGTGCCAGCCAGGGGGCGCGGGGTGAAAAACTGTTTTTT. It translates to CASQGARGEKLFF.

The rearrangement links TRBV9 to TRBJ1-2, with D maybe TRBD1 (6 bases). V was trimmed by 0 bases and J by 4 bases, leaving 10 bases between them. This CDR3 is built from 14 residues. Germline values: CDR1 SGDLS, CDR2 YYNGEE. In DNA form, the CDR3 reads TGTGCCAGCAGCGTAGTGGGACAAAGCTATGGCTACACCTTC. This gives the protein CASSVVGQSYGYTF.

The genes are TRBV15 and TRBJ2-5, with D perhaps being TRBD1 or TRBD2 (6 bases each). This CDR3 region has 16 residues. The V gene's germline CDR1 is LNHNV and CDR2 YYDKDF (reference sequence). The V gene lost 4 bases and the J gene lost 1 base, with 16 bases spanning the gap. For the CDR3, the DNA is TGTGCCACCAGCAAAGGGACTGGCAGGGGCCAAGAGACCCAGTACTTC. Its translation: CATSKGTGRGQETQYF. Full variable domain (outside the CDR3, taken from reference TRBV15 and TRBJ2-5): DAMVIQNPRYQVTQFGKPVTLSCSQTLNHNVMYWYQQKSSQAPKLLFHYYDKDFNNEADTPDNFQSRRPNTSFCFLDIRSPGLGDTAMYLCATSKGTGRGQETQYFGPGTRLLVL.

The chain links TRBV15 to TRBJ2-5; 8 nucleotides line up with TRBD1. Germline trimming cut 5 bases from V and 2 bases from J; bases unmatched to any gene: 7. The CDR3 loop spans 15 amino acids. CDR1 and CDR2 (germline): LNHNV, YYDKDF (reference sequence). The CDR3 bases are TGTGCCACCAGCCGGAATCAGGGGGCACAAGAGACCCAGTACTTC. As protein: CATSRNQGAQETQYF.

The gene calls are TRBV7-2 and TRBJ2-3, with D unclear. The V end lost 4 bases, the J end lost 0 bases, and 11 bases lay between the germline ends. There are 15 residues in the CDR3. The germline CDR1 and CDR2 sequences are SGHTA and FQGNSA. In nucleotides, the CDR3 is TGTGCCAGCAGCTACCGCCGTACTAGCACAGATACGCAGTATTTT. Protein: CASSYRRTSTDTQYF.

The rearrangement links TRBV29-1 to TRBJ2-1; 14 bases align to TRBD2. The ends lost 1 base at V and 6 bases at J; junction bases unmatched: 5. Per the germline V gene, CDR1 is SQVTM and CDR2 is ANQGSEA. The CDR3 consists of 16 residues. The CDR3 nucleotides are TGCAGCGTTGAAGGGGGACTAGCGGGAGTAGGCAATGAGCAGTTCTTC. This sequence encodes CSVEGGLAGVGNEQFF.

This clone was found once. The chain couples TRBV11-2 to TRBJ2-7; D uncertain. The CDR3 is 12 amino acids. CDR1 is SGHAT, CDR2 FQNNGV, per germline. V lost 0 bases to trimming and J lost 7 bases, with 7 bases between them. The CDR3 here is CASSLDRREQYF. DNA of the CDR3: TGTGCCAGCAGCTTAGATCGACGGGAGCAGTACTTC.

This chain uses TRBV2 with TRBJ2-3; 13 bases match TRBD2. Germline lookup yields CDR1 SNHLY and CDR2 FYNNEI. V lost 6 bases, J lost 6 bases, and 9 bases stayed unmatched. CDR3 length equals 16 residues. In DNA form, the CDR3 reads TGTGCCAGCAGGGCCGGGACTAGCGGGATTTCGGATACGCAGTATTTT. It codes for CASRAGTSGISDTQYF.

This clone has only a few counts. The rearrangement joins TRBV5-1 to TRBJ2-1; D might be TRBD1 (5 bases). The CDR3 contains 15 residues. V lost 2 bases and J lost 2, with 11 bases in between. The germline CDR1 and CDR2 sequences are SGHRS and YFSETQ. CDR3 loop: CASSFQGSPYNEQFF. CDR3 in DNA: TGCGCCAGCAGCTTTCAGGGATCACCCTACAATGAGCAGTTCTTC.

CDR3 region: CASSKTGGEGTDTQYF. Here the CDR3 DNA reads TGTGCCAGCAGCAAAACAGGGGGAGAGGGCACAGATACGCAGTATTTT. This sequence joins TRBV7-3 and TRBJ2-3; 8 bases are shared with TRBD1. Germline-derived CDR1 and CDR2 are SGHTA and FQGTGA. The junction had 8 bases not matched to a gene; V was cut back by 5 bases and J by 1 base. CDR3 size: 16 residues.

CDR3 nucleotides: TGTGCCGTGGGGCGAGGCGGCTACACCTTC. Amino acids: CAVGRGGYTF. The chain combines TRBV30 with TRBJ1-2; a possible D gene is TRBD1 (5 bases). Germline CDR1 reads GTSNPN; CDR2 reads SVGIG (reference sequence). CDR3 length: 10 residues. V lost 8 bases and J lost 8, with 12 bases in between. The variable domain in full, with the rest retrieved from reference TRBV30 and TRBJ1-2, is SQTIHQWPATLVQPVGSPLSLECTVEGTSNPNLYWYRQAAGRGLQLLFYSVGIGQISSEVPQNLSASRPQDRQFILSSKKLLLSDSGFYLCAVGRGGYTFGSGTRLTVV.

V and J are TRBV20-1 and TRBJ2-7; D call uncertain. The CDR3 is 11 amino acids. V was pared by 0 bases and J by 4 bases, with 4 bases between. From germline, CDR1 is DFQATT and CDR2 SNEGSKA (reference sequence). CDR3 protein: CSARDDYEQYF. Here the CDR3 DNA reads TGCAGTGCTAGAGACGATTACGAGCAGTACTTC.

The CDR3 DNA follows: TGTGCCAGCTCAGGAGATAGCAATCAGCCCCAGCATTTT. Protein: CASSGDSNQPQHF. J is TRBJ1-5 and V is TRBV18; no clear D gene. The CDR3 extends over 13 amino acids. Between the trimmed V and J ends, which lost 5 bases and 0 bases, there was a span of 5 bases. Per germline, CDR1 KGHSH and CDR2 LQKENI.

The gene calls are TRBV5-5 and TRBJ2-7, with D unclear. Per the germline V gene, CDR1 is SGHKS and CDR2 is YYEKEE (reference sequence). The CDR3 consists of 14 residues. The V and J ends lost 1 base and 0 bases respectively, with 8 bases between them. The CDR3 loop reads CASSLLANSYEQYF. Written as DNA, the CDR3 is TGTGCCAGCAGCTTGTTGGCGAACTCCTACGAGCAGTACTTC.

In this sample, this clone turned up a few times. The genes are TRBV7-9 and TRBJ1-2; D unresolved. V shed 5 bases and J shed 8 bases, with 21 bases lying between them. The CDR3 extends over 15 amino acids. The V gene's germline CDR1 is SEHNR and CDR2 FQNEAQ (reference sequence). This chain's CDR3 is CASSRVGEASEGYTF. As DNA, the CDR3 is TGTGCCAGCAGCAGAGTTGGGGAGGCCTCGGAAGGCTACACCTTC.

The chain links TRBV28 to TRBJ2-7; TRBD2 matches at 9 bases. The junction had 10 bases not matched to a gene; V was cut back by 6 bases and J by 4 bases. The CDR3 consists of 15 residues. The germline V gene has CDR1 MDHEN and CDR2 SYDVKM. Here the CDR3 DNA reads TGTGCCAGCAGCCCCCCGGGACTAGCAGTATACGAGCAGTACTTC. Translated: CASSPPGLAVYEQYF.

The gene calls are TRBV6-5 and TRBJ2-7, with a possible D match to TRBD1 (6 bases). The CDR3 has 13 residues. V was clipped by 6 bases and J by 3 bases, with 12 bases between them. CDR1 MNHEY and CDR2 SVGAGI come from the germline V gene. The CDR3 region has the DNA TGTGCCAGCAGCCGAGGCAGGGGCTACGAGCAGTACTTC. Protein product: CASSRGRGYEQYF.